This is a list of T cell receptor beta chains from one sample in a study of OX40 agonist ivuxolimab in advanced cancers. Profiled with immunoSEQ multiplex PCR; TCRdb holds only in-frame clones, not every one. The sample holds roughly 80,000 clones, approximately 90% seen once. This specimen consisted of CD4+ or CD8+ T cells sorted from blood, obtained in a trial of the OX40 agonist ivuxolimab. All receptors derive from an adult with an advanced solid tumor such as melanoma, head and neck, liver or kidney cancer. The CDR3 runs from the conserved cysteine through the conserved F or W. D genes are given only for firm matches. Clone size appears in some rows only: once, few, many, or a class for an expanded clone.

V gene	clone size	D gene	J gene	CDR3 protein	CDR3 DNA
TRBV6-5	.	TRBD1	TRBJ2-5	CASSYGTGGETQYF	TGTGCCAGCAGTTACGGGACAGGGGGGGAGACCCAGTACTTC
TRBV18	few	.	TRBJ1-6	CASSPTGRDSPLHF	TGTGCCAGCTCACCCACAGGGCGGGATTCACCCCTCCACTTT
TRBV2	.	.	TRBJ1-1	CASSEDLAMNTEAFF	TGTGCCAGCAGTGAGGATTTAGCTATGAACACTGAAGCTTTCTTT
TRBV6-1	.	.	TRBJ1-2	CASSEFPGGNYGYTF	TGTGCCAGCAGTGAATTCCCCGGCGGAAACTATGGCTACACCTTC
TRBV7-3	.	.	TRBJ1-2	CASSPGTFYGYTF	TGTGCCAGCAGCCCAGGGACCTTCTATGGCTACACCTTC
TRBV18	.	.	TRBJ2-1	CASSPAGSYNEQFF	TGTGCCAGCTCACCGGCGGGAAGCTACAATGAGCAGTTCTTC
TRBV7-9	.	TRBD1	TRBJ1-4	CASSREGTVYEKLFF	TGTGCCAGCAGCCGAGAGGGGACAGTGTATGAAAAACTGTTTTTT
TRBV5-1	.	.	TRBJ1-5	CASSPSSGRNQPQHF	TGCGCCAGCAGCCCATCATCGGGGCGCAATCAGCCCCAGCATTTT
TRBV6-1	.	TRBD2	TRBJ2-1	CASQGTSGISNEQFF	TGTGCCAGCCAGGGGACTAGCGGGATTTCAAATGAGCAGTTCTTC
TRBV29-1	.	TRBD1	TRBJ2-5	CSVAGQGGETQYF	TGCAGCGTCGCGGGACAGGGAGGGGAGACCCAGTACTTC
TRBV5-5	.	TRBD1	TRBJ2-5	CASSLALRQGQETQYF	TGTGCCAGCAGCTTGGCCCTTCGACAGGGACAAGAGACCCAGTACTTC
TRBV6-5	.	TRBD1	TRBJ1-1	CASSYPRGGEAFF	TGTGCCAGCAGTTACCCCAGGGGGGGAGAAGCTTTCTTT
TRBV2	.	.	TRBJ2-1	CASSERRVGGEQFF	TGTGCCAGCAGTGAACGCAGGGTGGGCGGTGAGCAGTTCTTC
TRBV7-9	.	TRBD2	TRBJ2-1	CASSSRTSGAYNEQFF	TGTGCCAGCAGCTCCCGGACTAGCGGCGCCTACAATGAGCAGTTCTTC